The next 11 T cell receptor beta chains were all read from a single sample in a study of T cell responses to AZD1222 COVID-19 vaccine. Assay: immunoSEQ multiplex PCR; the TCRdb copy retains only in-frame clones and omits some. Of about 140,000 clones listed, around 91% are singletons. The material sequenced was peripheral blood, taken 28 days after the second AZD1222 dose. The receptors here all came from an adult who received the AZD1222 COVID-19 vaccine.

The chain carries TRBV3-1 (or the pseudogene TRBV3-2) and TRBJ1-1; 8 bases agree with TRBD1. Germline V lookup: CDR1 LGHDT, CDR2 YNNKEL (reference sequence). V lost 5 bases, J lost 4 bases, and 6 bases stayed unmatched. The CDR3 totals 14 residues. The CDR3 DNA sequence: TGTGCCAGCAGCAAAAGACAGGGGTTCACTGAAGCTTTCTTT. Amino acids: CASSKRQGFTEAFF.

This clone was picked up a small number of times. The chain combines TRBV6-5 with TRBJ1-1, with no clear D. V was clipped by 4 bases and J by 3 bases, with 15 bases between them. CDR1 and CDR2 from the germline V gene are MNHEY and SVGAGI. The CDR3 has 15 amino acids. The CDR3 nucleotides read TGTGCCAGCAGTTTCCGGGCCCTAAGGGACACTGAAGCTTTCTTT. Translated, it gives CASSFRALRDTEAFF.

The J gene is TRBJ1-3, the V gene TRBV7-2, with D unresolved. The germline CDR1 and CDR2 sequences are SGHTA and FQGNSA. Trimming removed 3 bases at V and 0 bases at J, with 9 bases between. This CDR3 region has 15 residues. CDR3 protein: CASSFVESSGNTIYF. The CDR3 DNA reads TGTGCCAGCAGCTTCGTAGAGAGCTCTGGAAACACCATATATTTT.

CDR3 sequence reads: CASSYSTGFTGELFF. The CDR3 DNA is TGTGCCAGCAGTTACTCGACAGGATTCACCGGGGAGCTGTTTTTT. This chain uses TRBV6-5 with TRBJ2-2, with TRBD1 as a possible D gene (6 bases). CDR1 is MNHEY, CDR2 SVGAGI, per germline. The CDR3 covers 15 residues. V was clipped by 0 bases and J by 4 bases, with 9 bases between them.

The chain combines TRBV5-5 with TRBJ1-5; 9 bases line up with TRBD1. V was pared by 0 bases and J by 4 bases, with 5 bases of the junction left unmatched. The germline V gene encodes CDR1 SGHKS and CDR2 YYEKEE (reference sequence). This CDR3 comprises 16 residues. As DNA, the CDR3 is TGTGCCAGCAGCTTGGCAGGACAGGGGCTGAATCAGCCCCAGCATTTT. Its translation: CASSLAGQGLNQPQHF. The full variable domain, its missing parts supplied by reference TRBV5-5 and TRBJ1-5, is DAGVTQSPTHLIKTRGQQVTLRCSPISGHKSVSWYQQVLGQGPQFIFQYYEKEERGRGNFPDRFSARQFPNYSSELNVNALLLGDSALYLCASSLAGQGLNQPQHFGDGTRLSIL.

CDR3: CASRGLAVNEQFF. The CDR3 DNA is TGTGCCAGCAGGGGACTAGCGGTAAATGAGCAGTTCTTC. This chain joins TRBV11-2 and TRBJ2-1, with 11 bases that match TRBD2. The germline V gene encodes CDR1 SGHAT and CDR2 FQNNGV. The CDR3 spans 13 residues. Losses at the gene ends were 6 bases for V and 7 bases for J; bases not matched to a gene: 2.

The V call is TRBV14, the J call TRBJ1-1, with D perhaps matching TRBD1 (5 bases). The germline V gene encodes CDR1 SGHDN and CDR2 FVKESK. The ends were cut back, 6 bases at V and 0 bases at J, with 14 bases in the middle. This CDR3 contains 15 residues. CDR3 amino acids: CASSLAWGMNTEAFF. The DNA for the CDR3 is TGTGCCAGCAGTCTTGCTTGGGGGATGAACACTGAAGCTTTCTTT.

This chain uses TRBV15 with TRBJ2-7, with 11 bases lining up with TRBD1. J was trimmed by 4 bases and V by 0 bases; bases with no gene match: 2. Germline V lookup: CDR1 LNHNV, CDR2 YYDKDF (reference sequence). The CDR3 totals 15 residues. The CDR3 DNA is TGTGCCACCAGCAGAGAGGGGACAGGGGGATACGAGCAGTACTTC. This encodes CATSREGTGGYEQYF.

The J gene is TRBJ1-6, the V gene TRBV2; possibly TRBD1 for D (5 bases). Germline V gene data show CDR1 as SNHLY and CDR2 as FYNNEI. The CDR3 contains 14 residues. V shed 6 bases and J shed 6 bases, with 12 bases lying between them. CDR3 DNA: TGTGCCAGCAGCCCCCGGACAAGTAATTCACCCCTCCACTTT. This codes for CASSPRTSNSPLHF.

CDR3 sequence reads: CASSYSTGPGPAAFF. The CDR3 bases are TGTGCCAGCAGTTACTCTACCGGGCCGGGGCCGGCAGCTTTCTTT. The chain has TRBV6-2 or TRBV6-3 and TRBJ1-1; maybe TRBD1 (5 bases). The germline gives CDR1 MNHEY, CDR2 SVGEGT. V lost 0 bases, J lost 10 bases, and 18 bases lay in between. The CDR3 is 15 amino acids.

J is TRBJ2-5 and V is TRBV27; 9 bases are a match to TRBD1. This CDR3 spans 16 amino acids. Germline CDR1 is MNHEY and CDR2 is SMNVEV (reference sequence). Trimming removed 1 base from V and 4 bases from J; junction bases left unmatched: 7. This chain's CDR3 is CASSLWSQGAGETQYF. In DNA, the CDR3 is TGTGCCAGCAGTTTATGGTCACAGGGGGCTGGAGAGACCCAGTACTTC.